Presented here are 31 T cell receptor beta chains from one specimen sequenced in a study of blood T cell repertoires in COVID-19. Assay: immunoSEQ multiplex PCR; the TCRdb copy retains only in-frame clones and omits some. The sample yields under 130,000 clones, around nine tenths seen once. The sample consisted of peripheral blood. The receptors were gathered from a human donor in a cohort sampled during active COVID-19.

The chain is built from TRBV7-3 and TRBJ2-1, with a tentative D call TRBD1 (5 bases). The CDR3 length is 14 residues. Per germline, CDR1 SGHTA and CDR2 FQGTGA. The ends were cut back, 4 bases at V and 12 bases at J, with 19 bases in the middle. The CDR3 loop reads CASSSVPGNWMQFF. CDR3 sequence (DNA): TGTGCCAGCAGCTCTGTCCCAGGGAATTGGATGCAGTTCTTC.

J is TRBJ2-1 and V is TRBV5-1; no reliable D call. The CDR3 contains 15 residues. The germline V gene has CDR1 SGHRS and CDR2 YFSETQ. Trimming removed 7 bases at V and 4 bases at J, with 18 bases between. The CDR3 loop is CASGESHIIYNEQFF. The DNA of the CDR3 is TGCGCCAGCGGAGAAAGCCATATAATTTACAATGAGCAGTTCTTC.

This chain links TRBV5-1 with TRBJ1-4; TRBD1 agrees at 9 bases. Per the germline V gene, CDR1 is SGHRS and CDR2 is YFSETQ. The CDR3 has 14 residues. Trimming removed 5 bases from V and 5 bases from J; junction bases left unmatched: 4. CDR3 protein: CASSKQGANEKLFF. CDR3 sequence (DNA): TGCGCCAGCAGTAAACAGGGGGCCAATGAAAAACTGTTTTTT. Complete variable domain (other parts from reference TRBV5-1 and TRBJ1-4): KAGVTQTPRYLIKTRGQQVTLSCSPISGHRSVSWYQQTPGQGLQFLFEYFSETQRNKGNFPGRFSGRQFSNSRSEMNVSTLELGDSALYLCASSKQGANEKLFFGSGTQLSVL.

The chain employs TRBV4-3 and TRBJ2-7, with D tentatively TRBD1 (5 bases). In germline, CDR1 is LGHNA, CDR2 YSLEER. There are 16 residues in the CDR3. Trimming removed 0 bases from V and 0 bases from J, with 12 bases in between. The CDR3 reads CASSQDSRVGSYEQYF. CDR3 coding DNA: TGCGCCAGCAGCCAAGATTCCAGGGTGGGCTCCTACGAGCAGTACTTC.

The V call is TRBV11-2, the J call TRBJ1-1, with 8 bases identical to TRBD1. V gave up 5 bases and J gave up 6 bases; unmatched junction bases: 8. This CDR3 contains 14 residues. The germline V gene has CDR1 SGHAT and CDR2 FQNNGV. The DNA of the CDR3 is TGTGCCAGCAGCCCCTACGGGACAGGCGCTGAAGCTTTCTTT. Protein product: CASSPYGTGAEAFF.

The rearrangement uses TRBV6-5 and TRBJ1-2; possible D gene TRBD1, 6 bases. The germline V and J ends were trimmed by 6 bases and 5 bases, with 16 bases remaining between them. CDR3 size: 14 residues. The germline CDR1 and CDR2 sequences are MNHEY and SVGAGI. CDR3 region: CASRTTTGSYGYTF. The CDR3 nucleotides are TGTGCCAGCAGGACAACTACAGGGTCTTATGGCTACACCTTC.

The V gene is TRBV11-3, the J gene TRBJ2-1, with D possibly being TRBD2 (7 bases). Germline-derived CDR1 and CDR2 are SGHNT and YENEEA. The CDR3 sequence is 16 residues long. The V end was cut by 5 bases, the J end by 5 bases, with 19 bases between. The CDR3 region is CASSPLRGGLDNEQFF. The CDR3 region has the DNA TGTGCCAGCAGCCCTTTGAGGGGGGGCCTTGACAATGAGCAGTTCTTC. The entire variable domain, with the rest obtained from reference TRBV11-3 and TRBJ2-1, is as follows: EAGVVQSPRYKIIEKKQPVAFWCNPISGHNTLYWYLQNLGQGPELLIRYENEEAVDDSQLPKDRFSAERLKGVDSTLKIQPAELGDSAVYLCASSPLRGGLDNEQFFGPGTRLTVL.

The V call is TRBV5-1, the J call TRBJ2-1; TRBD2 matches 7 bases. This CDR3 contains 15 residues. V shed 3 bases and J 3 bases; nucleotides not matched to a gene: 6. Germline CDR1 reads SGHRS; CDR2 reads YFSETQ. CDR3 protein: CASSSKRGVYNEQFF. CDR3 coding DNA: TGCGCCAGCAGCTCGAAGCGGGGCGTCTACAATGAGCAGTTCTTC. The full variable domain, rest sourced from reference TRBV5-1 and TRBJ2-1, is KAGVTQTPRYLIKTRGQQVTLSCSPISGHRSVSWYQQTPGQGLQFLFEYFSETQRNKGNFPGRFSGRQFSNSRSEMNVSTLELGDSALYLCASSSKRGVYNEQFFGPGTRLTVL.

This rearrangement joins TRBV6-6 to TRBJ1-3; 7 bases fit TRBD1. The J segment lost 0 bases and the V segment lost 5 bases, leaving 7 bases of the junction unmatched. The germline CDR1 and CDR2 sequences are MNHNY and SVGAGI (reference sequence). The CDR3 runs 16 residues. The CDR3 reads CASSQPGQSSGNTIYF. The CDR3 nucleotides are TGTGCCAGCAGTCAACCGGGACAGAGCTCTGGAAACACCATATATTTT.

The gene calls are TRBV4-2 and TRBJ2-7; 7 positions match TRBD1. The CDR3 is 17 residues long. Trimming cost V 4 bases and J 0 bases; bases outside gene matches: 12. From germline, CDR1 is LGHNA and CDR2 YNFKEQ. The CDR3 sequence: CASSRPNGQGVSYEQYF. The DNA for the CDR3 is TGTGCCAGCAGCCGACCAAACGGGCAGGGGGTCTCCTACGAGCAGTACTTC.

The chain couples TRBV6-5 to TRBJ1-3; D call uncertain. The CDR3 covers 13 residues. The V end lost 2 bases, the J end lost 4 bases, and 6 bases lay between the germline ends. The germline V gene encodes CDR1 MNHEY and CDR2 SVGAGI. Written as DNA, the CDR3 is TGTGCCAGCAGTTACGACATCGGAAACACCATATATTTT. It encodes CASSYDIGNTIYF.

This clone showed up just once. The V and J genes are TRBV27 and TRBJ1-1, with D maybe TRBD1 (5 bases). CDR1 and CDR2 from the germline V gene are MNHEY and SMNVEV (reference sequence). Trimming shortened V by 3 bases and J by 1 base, and 12 bases separated the two germline ends. This CDR3 is 15 amino acids long. CDR3 nucleotide sequence: TGTGCCAGCAGTTTCGAGGGGCGGGGGAACACTGAAGCTTTCTTT. Translation gives CASSFEGRGNTEAFF.

This rearrangement joins TRBV7-9 to TRBJ2-3; D uncertain. This CDR3 region has 15 residues. The ends were cut back, 4 bases at V and 3 bases at J, with 14 bases in the middle. Germline V gene sequence: CDR1 SEHNR, CDR2 FQNEAQ (reference sequence). CDR3 DNA sequence: TGTGCCAGCAGCTCTCTGTCCGCCCGGACAGATACGCAGTATTTT. Its protein is CASSSLSARTDTQYF.

The V and J genes are TRBV7-9 and TRBJ1-5; D unclear. The ends were cut back, 3 bases at V and 3 bases at J, with 9 bases in the middle. Per the germline V gene, CDR1 is SEHNR and CDR2 is FQNEAQ (reference sequence). The CDR3 contains 14 residues. Here the CDR3 DNA reads TGTGCCAGCAGCTTGGGCCAGCTCAATCAGCCCCAGCATTTT. Translated: CASSLGQLNQPQHF.

The chain links TRBV6-5 to TRBJ1-4, with D uncertain. Germline CDR1 reads MNHEY; CDR2 reads SVGAGI. V was pared by 7 bases and J by 2 bases, with 14 bases between. The CDR3 contains 15 residues. The CDR3 region has the DNA TGTGCCAGCAAGCCCTCTCTTGTGACTAATGAAAAACTGTTTTTT. Translating gives CASKPSLVTNEKLFF.

The chain uses TRBV18 and TRBJ1-1; D remains unclear. V was trimmed by 5 bases and J by 4 bases, leaving 14 bases between them. Germline-derived CDR1 and CDR2 are KGHSH and LQKENI. CDR3 length: 14 residues. The CDR3 nucleotides read TGTGCCAGCTCAGTAAGTACAGAACCCACTGAAGCTTTCTTT. Its translation: CASSVSTEPTEAFF.

This clone was seen only once. The CDR3 sequence is CASSHSRTATNEKLFF. The CDR3 nucleotides are TGTGCCAGCAGCCATTCAAGGACAGCAACTAATGAAAAACTGTTTTTT. The chain links TRBV3-1 (or the pseudogene TRBV3-2) to TRBJ1-4, with D perhaps TRBD1 (6 bases). This CDR3 spans 16 amino acids. The germline CDR1 and CDR2 sequences are LGHDT and YNNKEL (reference sequence). The V gene lost 3 bases and the J gene lost 0 bases, with 11 bases spanning the gap.

CDR3 bases: TGTGCCAGCACACAGGCCGGGACAGGGGGATCCTACGAGCAGTACTTC. Translated, it gives CASTQAGTGGSYEQYF. The chain joins TRBV28 to TRBJ2-7; TRBD1 aligns across 11 bases. Trimming at V came to 7 bases and at J to 1 base, leaving 9 bases not matched to a gene. This CDR3 has 16 residues. Germline V gene sequence: CDR1 MDHEN, CDR2 SYDVKM.

CDR3 nucleotides: TGCGCCAGCAGTCTAAGGCAAGGCGGGTCCGAGCAGTACTTC. Encoded protein: CASSLRQGGSEQYF. This rearrangement joins TRBV10-1 to TRBJ2-7; perhaps TRBD2 as D (5 bases). The CDR3 contains 14 residues. Looked up from germline, CDR1 is WNHNN and CDR2 is SYGVQD (reference sequence). The V and J ends lost 5 bases and 6 bases respectively, with 17 bases between them.

The genes are TRBV18 and TRBJ2-1; D is ambiguous. Per germline, CDR1 KGHSH and CDR2 LQKENI. This CDR3 comprises 15 residues. V was pared by 2 bases and J by 3 bases, with 11 bases between. In nucleotides, the CDR3 is TGTGCCAGCTCACCAGTGAAACTAAACTACAATGAGCAGTTCTTC. Its protein product is CASSPVKLNYNEQFF.

In this sample, this clone turned up a few times. This chain links TRBV6-2 or TRBV6-3 with TRBJ1-2; 9 bases are a match to TRBD1. Germline values: CDR1 MNHEY, CDR2 SVGEGT. The CDR3 covers 14 residues. Unmatched junction bases numbered 9, after V lost 5 bases and J lost 8 bases. This CDR3 is CASSPYRGRRGYTF. The CDR3 bases are TGTGCCAGCAGTCCATACAGGGGGCGACGAGGCTACACCTTC.

The V call is TRBV19, the J call TRBJ2-7, with a possible D match to TRBD1 (5 bases). V dropped 3 bases and J dropped 1 base, with 10 bases sitting between them. The V gene's germline CDR1 is LNHDA and CDR2 SQIVND (reference sequence). This CDR3 contains 14 residues. The CDR3 coding sequence is TGTGCCAGTAGTATGGGGCCTAATTCCTACGAGCAGTACTTC. Its protein is CASSMGPNSYEQYF.

This chain uses TRBV7-3 with TRBJ2-3; 9 nucleotides line up with TRBD2. The V and J ends lost 0 bases and 0 bases, in that order; junction bases with no gene match: 7. This CDR3 comprises 18 residues. Germline CDR1 reads SGHTA; CDR2 reads FQGTGA. DNA of the CDR3: TGTGCCAGCAGCTTAACTAGCGGGGGTTCCTCTAGCACAGATACGCAGTATTTT. Its translation is CASSLTSGGSSSTDTQYF.

The genes are TRBV7-2 and TRBJ1-1; D is perhaps TRBD1 (6 bases). Trimming left V 5 bases short and J 0 bases short, with 22 bases between. The germline gives CDR1 SGHTA, CDR2 FQGNSA. There are 18 residues in the CDR3. In DNA, the CDR3 is TGTGCCAGCAGCCCCGAATCGACAGGCCTCGGCATGAACACTGAAGCTTTCTTT. This sequence encodes CASSPESTGLGMNTEAFF.

This clone was seen a single time. V and J are TRBV7-9 and TRBJ2-7, with TRBD1 matching 9 bases. The V gene end was trimmed by 5 bases and the J gene end by 3 bases; junction bases not matched to a gene: 11. The germline CDR1 and CDR2 sequences are SEHNR and FQNEAQ (reference sequence). The CDR3 covers 16 residues. Here the CDR3 DNA reads TGTGCCAGCAGCGGGGGCCGGGACAGGGCTGACTACGAGCAGTACTTC. Its translation is CASSGGRDRADYEQYF.

The V call is TRBV7-9, the J call TRBJ1-2; TRBD1 matches 8 bases. The CDR3 spans 15 residues. The trim removed 5 bases at V and 8 bases at J, leaving 13 bases unmatched. The germline gives CDR1 SEHNR, CDR2 FQNEAQ (reference sequence). This CDR3 reads CASSPGAGGVGGYTF. In DNA form, the CDR3 reads TGTGCCAGCAGCCCCGGGGCAGGGGGCGTAGGAGGCTACACCTTC.

This chain links TRBV6-5 with TRBJ2-1, with D tentatively TRBD2 (5 bases). Between the trimmed V and J ends, which lost 0 bases and 7 bases, there was a span of 16 bases. The V gene's germline CDR1 is MNHEY and CDR2 SVGAGI. The CDR3 runs 16 residues. The DNA of the CDR3 is TGTGCCAGCAGTTACTCTTTCGTAGAGGGCGGAAATGAGCAGTTCTTC. Amino acid sequence: CASSYSFVEGGNEQFF.

This rearrangement joins TRBV19 to TRBJ1-1, with TRBD1 matching over 8 bases. CDR3 length: 13 residues. With V trimmed by 5 bases and J by 6 bases, 5 bases remained unmatched. Germline V CDR1 and CDR2: LNHDA, SQIVND (reference sequence). The CDR3 bases are TGTGCCAGTAGTCCCAGGGGGCATTCTGAAGCTTTCTTT. This codes for CASSPRGHSEAFF.

V and J are TRBV10-2 and TRBJ1-5; D perhaps matches TRBD1 (6 bases). With 4 bases removed from V and 5 bases from J, the gap between germline ends came to 12 bases. This CDR3 is built from 14 residues. The germline CDR1 and CDR2 sequences are WSHSY and SAAADI. CDR3 in DNA: TGCGCCAGCAGTGTCGGCAGGGGCGATCAGCCCCAGCATTTT. The encoded protein is CASSVGRGDQPQHF.

V usage is TRBV6-4 and J usage is TRBJ2-2; D is perhaps TRBD1 (6 bases). V was pared by 4 bases and J by 0 bases, with 12 bases between. Germline CDR1 MRHNA, CDR2 SNTAGT. The CDR3 totals 16 residues. The CDR3 here is CASSAEDSANTGELFF. The DNA for the CDR3 is TGTGCCAGCAGTGCAGAGGACAGTGCGAACACCGGGGAGCTGTTTTTT.

The chain carries TRBV5-1 and TRBJ2-7; maybe TRBD1 (7 bases). Per the germline V gene, CDR1 is SGHRS and CDR2 is YFSETQ. This CDR3 region has 13 residues. Trimming cost V 5 bases and J 3 bases, with 12 bases left between them. CDR3 region: CASRPGDSYEQYF. DNA for the CDR3: TGCGCCAGCAGGCCGGGGGACAGCTACGAGCAGTACTTC. Full variable domain (remainder filled in from reference TRBV5-1 and TRBJ2-7): KAGVTQTPRYLIKTRGQQVTLSCSPISGHRSVSWYQQTPGQGLQFLFEYFSETQRNKGNFPGRFSGRQFSNSRSEMNVSTLELGDSALYLCASRPGDSYEQYFGPGTRLTVT.